These T cell receptor beta chains were read from a single sample in a study of blood T cell repertoires in COVID-19. Measured with immunoSEQ multiplex PCR; TCRdb has only the in-frame clones, and not every one. The top ten clones hold around 9% of a sample with tens of thousands of clones, under 95% of them seen once. Specimen: peripheral blood. The receptors come from a human donor in a cohort sampled during active COVID-19. The CDR3 runs from the conserved cysteine through the conserved F or W. D genes are given only for firm matches. Clone size, where shown, is once, few, many, or a class for clones that have expanded.

d_call,clone_size,v_call,j_call,cdr3_nt,cdr3_aa
-,-,TRBV4-3,TRBJ2-7,TGCGCCAGCAGCCAAGCCCCCGGGACTGCCCACTACGAGCAGTACTTC,CASSQAPGTAHYEQYF
-,-,TRBV3-1/TRBV3-2,TRBJ1-1,TGTGCCAGCAGCCAAGGTACCAGTTTTATGAACACTGAAGCTTTCTTT,CASSQGTSFMNTEAFF
-,-,TRBV27,TRBJ1-1,TGTGCCAGCACCGGACAGAACACTGAAGCTTTCTTT,CASTGQNTEAFF
TRBD1,-,TRBV30,TRBJ1-1,TGTGCCTGGAGTGAGGAGGGGGCGGGCTGGGGAGCTTTCTTT,CAWSEEGAGWGAFF
TRBD1,-,TRBV28,TRBJ2-7,TGTGCCAGCAGTTTACAGGGGGACACCTACGAGCAGTACTTC,CASSLQGDTYEQYF
TRBD2,-,TRBV5-1,TRBJ2-7,TGCGCCAGCAGCCTTAGCGGGGGGAACTACGAGCAGTACTTC,CASSLSGGNYEQYF
TRBD1,-,TRBV4-1,TRBJ1-1,TGCGCCAGCTTCGCCCGACAGGGGGGCCACACTGAAGCTTTCTTT,CASFARQGGHTEAFF
TRBD2,-,TRBV9,TRBJ2-1,TGTGCCAGCAGCGTAGGGCTAGCGGGGGCCTTCAATGAGCAGTTCTTC,CASSVGLAGAFNEQFF
TRBD1,once,TRBV6-1,TRBJ1-2,TGTGCCAGCAGTGAACTGGACAGGGGAGGAGGCTACACCTTC,CASSELDRGGGYTF
-,-,TRBV21-1,TRBJ2-7,TGTGCCAGCAGCAAAGCGCTTTCCGGGAGAAAGTACTTC,CASSKALSGRKYF
TRBD1,-,TRBV5-6,TRBJ1-1,TGTGCCAGCAGCCATGGGACAGCGGTAAGCACTGAAGCTTTCTTT,CASSHGTAVSTEAFF
TRBD1,-,TRBV10-3,TRBJ1-4,TGTGCCATCAGTGAGTCGGGACAGGGGAATGAAAAACTGTTTTTT,CAISESGQGNEKLFF
TRBD2,-,TRBV11-2,TRBJ2-1,TGTGCCAGCAGCCCGTCCCGGGGCGGGGGGAACAATGAGCAGTTCTTC,CASSPSRGGGNNEQFF
TRBD2,-,TRBV6-2/TRBV6-3,TRBJ2-7,TGTGCCAGCAGTTACACCGGGGGGGAGGCCGACGAGCAGTACTTC,CASSYTGGEADEQYF
-,-,TRBV7-2,TRBJ2-1,TGTGCCAGCAGCTCAGGAGGACGGACCTTAATGACCGACAATGAGCAGTTCTTC,CASSSGGRTLMTDNEQFF
TRBD1,-,TRBV11-2,TRBJ2-7,TGTGCCAGCAGCTTATGGGACAGGAACGCCTACGAGCAGTACTTC,CASSLWDRNAYEQYF
-,-,TRBV28,TRBJ2-7,TGTGCCAGCCGCTATACGACAGAGCAGTACTTC,CASRYTTEQYF
-,-,TRBV2,TRBJ1-5,TGTGCCAGCAGTGAGGCTCTCTGGTCTCAGCCCCAGCATTTT,CASSEALWSQPQHF
TRBD2,once,TRBV29-1,TRBJ2-7,TGCAGCGTTTCTCGGGGGGACTACGAGCAGTACTTC,CSVSRGDYEQYF
-,-,TRBV4-2,TRBJ2-7,TGTGCCAGCAGCCAAGATGCCCAGCGACGACGCTCCTACGAGCAGTACTTC,CASSQDAQRRRSYEQYF
TRBD2,-,TRBV9,TRBJ2-1,TGTGCCAGCAGCGCTTCCTCCACTAGCGGGGGGGCCAATGAGCAGTTCTTC,CASSASSTSGGANEQFF
-,-,TRBV5-6,TRBJ2-7,TGTGCCAGCAGTTCGGTTCCTTACGAGCAGTACTTC,CASSSVPYEQYF
-,-,TRBV9,TRBJ1-2,TGTGCCAGCAGCGTAGGCGGGGGAGGTGGCTACACCTTC,CASSVGGGGGYTF
-,few,TRBV7-6,TRBJ1-3,TGTGCCAGCAGGCCTCACCGAGACTCTGGAAACACCATATATTTT,CASRPHRDSGNTIYF
-,-,TRBV18,TRBJ1-3,TGTGCCAGCTCACCGGAGCGAGGACATTTTATTGCTGGAAACACCATATATTTT,CASSPERGHFIAGNTIYF
-,-,TRBV2,TRBJ1-2,TGTGCCAGCAGTGAAGCGCGGGGTAGGAACTATGGCTACACCTTC,CASSEARGRNYGYTF
-,-,TRBV5-1,TRBJ2-7,TGCGCCAGCAGCTTGATTGCGTATCAGGGAAGCTCCTACGAGCAGTACTTC,CASSLIAYQGSSYEQYF
TRBD1,-,TRBV5-6,TRBJ1-2,TGTGCCAGCAGCGAGACAGGGAAGGATCGGAGCTATGGCTACACCTTC,CASSETGKDRSYGYTF
TRBD1,-,TRBV6-6,TRBJ2-7,TGTGCCAGCAGTGAGACAGGGCTTTTCGAGCAGTACTTC,CASSETGLFEQYF
TRBD1,-,TRBV29-1,TRBJ1-2,TGCAGCGGCTTGACAGGGATCTTGGATGGCTACACCTTC,CSGLTGILDGYTF
-,-,TRBV5-6,TRBJ1-1,TGTGCCAGCAGCCCCGCGTTCCCTGAGGTGAACACTGAAGCTTTCTTT,CASSPAFPEVNTEAFF
-,-,TRBV24-1,TRBJ2-6,TGTGCCACCAGTGATTTCACAGGGTCTGGGGCCAACGTCCTGACTTTC,CATSDFTGSGANVLTF
-,-,TRBV5-6,TRBJ1-5,TGTGCCAGCAGCTTCGAGGCAGAGGCCAATCAGCCCCAGCATTTT,CASSFEAEANQPQHF
-,once,TRBV7-6,TRBJ2-7,TGTGCCAGCAGCTACAACAGTTTAGGGGACTACGAGCAGTACTTC,CASSYNSLGDYEQYF
-,once,TRBV5-6,TRBJ1-4,TGTGCCAGCAGCTTGGTGACAGGAACTAATGAAAAACTGTTTTTT,CASSLVTGTNEKLFF
-,-,TRBV13,TRBJ2-7,TGTGCCAGCAGCCGCGGGACAGAAGACGAGCAGTACTTC,CASSRGTEDEQYF
TRBD1,-,TRBV28,TRBJ1-2,TGTGCCAGCAGTTTGTCCCGGGACAGGGGGCCATCCTGGAGCTATGGCTACACCTTC,CASSLSRDRGPSWSYGYTF
-,-,TRBV7-3,TRBJ2-7,TGTGCCAGCAGCGTTAACACAGGGTTGAACTACGAGCAGTACTTC,CASSVNTGLNYEQYF
TRBD1,-,TRBV7-2,TRBJ2-7,TGTGCCAGCACCCCAGGACAGGGGGCTGGCGAGCAGTACTTC,CASTPGQGAGEQYF
-,-,TRBV28,TRBJ1-1,TGTGCCAGCAGTTTCGTGCTTTATCGGTCTGAAGCTTTCTTT,CASSFVLYRSEAFF
-,-,TRBV7-8,TRBJ1-1,TGTGCCAGCAGCGTCGGGACACTGAACACTGAAGCTTTCTTT,CASSVGTLNTEAFF
TRBD2,once,TRBV6-5,TRBJ2-3,TGTGCCAGCAACCTAGCGGGGGGGCAAGATACGCAGTATTTT,CASNLAGGQDTQYF
TRBD1,-,TRBV6-5,TRBJ2-7,TGTGCCAGCAGGGTCGTGCAGGGGGCGTCATACGAGCAGTACTTC,CASRVVQGASYEQYF
-,-,TRBV5-1,TRBJ1-1,TGCGCCAGCAGCTTGGATTTGGGGGCGAACACTGAAGCTTTCTTT,CASSLDLGANTEAFF
TRBD1,-,TRBV29-1,TRBJ2-7,TGCAGCGTTGAGGGGGGGACAGGGCAGGGCTACGAGCAGTACTTC,CSVEGGTGQGYEQYF
-,-,TRBV19,TRBJ2-7,TGTGCCAGTACCGCAACCGCGGCGGGGTTCGGCGAGCAGTACTTC,CASTATAAGFGEQYF
TRBD1,few,TRBV5-6,TRBJ1-6,TGTGCCAGCAGCTTTCAGGGGGCGCTTTATAATTCACCCCTCCACTTT,CASSFQGALYNSPLHF
-,-,TRBV7-5,TRBJ2-7,TGTGTCAGAAGCTTACCACTAACAGGGTACGAGCAGTACTTC,CVRSLPLTGYEQYF
-,-,TRBV19,TRBJ2-1,TGTGCCAGTAGAGCTCTTGGCGGCAGCTCCTACAATGAGCAGTTCTTC,CASRALGGSSYNEQFF
-,-,TRBV7-2,TRBJ1-4,TGTGCCAGCAGCTTAGGACGCAGGGGCGCGGCTGAAAAACTGTTTTTT,CASSLGRRGAAEKLFF
TRBD1,-,TRBV30,TRBJ1-2,TGTGCCTGGAGTGTATTAACCGGGCCACAGGGGGCGTTTAGCTATGGCTACACCTTC,CAWSVLTGPQGAFSYGYTF
-,-,TRBV30,TRBJ1-5,TGTGCCTGGAGTGCTAGACAGACCCCCTATCAGCCCCAGCATTTT,CAWSARQTPYQPQHF
-,-,TRBV11-2,TRBJ2-1,TGTGCCAGCAGCTTGGCGGGGTCCTACAATGAGCAGTTCTTC,CASSLAGSYNEQFF
-,-,TRBV12-3/TRBV12-4,TRBJ2-7,TGTGCCAGCAGTTTATGGCACTACGAGCAGTACTTC,CASSLWHYEQYF
TRBD1,-,TRBV5-1,TRBJ2-7,TGCGCCAGCAGGTGGGACAGGGAAAACGAGCAGTACTTC,CASRWDRENEQYF